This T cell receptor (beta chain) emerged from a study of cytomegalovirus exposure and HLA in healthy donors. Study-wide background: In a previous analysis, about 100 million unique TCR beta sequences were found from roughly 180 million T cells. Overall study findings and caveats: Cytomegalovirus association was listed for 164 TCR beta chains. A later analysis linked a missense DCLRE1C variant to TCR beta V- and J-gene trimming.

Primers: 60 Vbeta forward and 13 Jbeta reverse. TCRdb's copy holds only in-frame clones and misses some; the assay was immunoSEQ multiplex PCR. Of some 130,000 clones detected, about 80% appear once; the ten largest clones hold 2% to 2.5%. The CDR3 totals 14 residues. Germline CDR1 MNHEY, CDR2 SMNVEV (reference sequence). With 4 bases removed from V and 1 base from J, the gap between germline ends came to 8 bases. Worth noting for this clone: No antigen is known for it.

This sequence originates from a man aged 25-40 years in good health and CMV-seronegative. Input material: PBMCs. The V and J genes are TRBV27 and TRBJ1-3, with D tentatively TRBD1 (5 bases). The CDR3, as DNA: TGTGCCAGCAGTTCTCAGGGTTCTGGAAACACCATATATTTT. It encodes CASSSQGSGNTIYF.